One and the same sample provided the 25 T cell receptor beta chains below, sequenced in a study of shared clonotypes between healthy human individuals. This table comes from immunoSEQ multiplex PCR, and its TCRdb copy is limited to in-frame clones, with some not included. The data contain approximately 1.4 million clones, around 98% of them singletons. The sequenced material came from naive CD4+ T cells sorted from blood. As for subset: CD45RA+ positively selected. These receptors were collected from a man younger than 40 in good health.

J is TRBJ1-2 and V is TRBV7-8; 9 bases match TRBD1. The CDR3 is made up of 15 amino acids. The germline gives CDR1 SGHVS, CDR2 FQNEAQ. Trimming at V came to 2 bases and at J to 5 bases, leaving 6 bases not matched to a gene. CDR3 sequence reads: CASSLRDRVGYGYTF. Here the CDR3 DNA reads TGTGCCAGCAGCTTAAGGGACAGGGTGGGTTATGGCTACACCTTC.

CDR3: CASRLQGLSYEQYF. The CDR3 DNA follows: TGTGCCAGCCGTCTCCAGGGGCTCTCCTACGAGCAGTACTTC. This chain uses TRBV11-2 with TRBJ2-7; a possible D gene is TRBD1 (6 bases). V was shortened by 8 bases and J by 0 bases, with 14 bases between the two germline ends. Germline V gene data show CDR1 as SGHAT and CDR2 as FQNNGV. This CDR3 is 14 amino acids long. The full variable domain, rest sourced from reference TRBV11-2 and TRBJ2-7, is EAGVAQSPRYKIIEKRQSVAFWCNPISGHATLYWYQQILGQGPKLLIQFQNNGVVDDSQLPKDRFSAERLKGVDSTLKIQPAKLEDSAVYLCASRLQGLSYEQYFGPGTRLTVT.

This chain uses TRBV7-2 with TRBJ2-3; 7 bases are a match to TRBD1. This CDR3 has 16 amino acids. Germline values: CDR1 SGHTA, CDR2 FQGNSA. The junction had 11 bases not matched to a gene; V was cut back by 5 bases and J by 3 bases. CDR3 DNA sequence: TGTGCCAGCAGCCCACAATGGGCCAGGGGGACAGATACGCAGTATTTT. It encodes CASSPQWARGTDTQYF.

The chain joins TRBV6-4 to TRBJ2-5; D might be TRBD1 (6 bases). Germline CDR1 is MRHNA and CDR2 is SNTAGT. V shed 6 bases and J shed 0 bases, with 14 bases lying between them. There are 15 residues in the CDR3. The DNA for the CDR3 is TGTGCCAGCAGAGACAGGAGAGAGTACCAAGAGACCCAGTACTTC. Protein product: CASRDRREYQETQYF.

The V gene is TRBV5-1, the J gene TRBJ2-1; 10 bases align to TRBD1. Germline V gene data show CDR1 as SGHRS and CDR2 as YFSETQ. The CDR3 totals 13 residues. J lost 7 bases, V lost 7 bases, and 5 bases had no gene match. For the CDR3, the DNA is TGCGCCAGCGGACAGGGGGTCTTAAATGAGCAGTTCTTC. The encoded protein is CASGQGVLNEQFF.

The chain has TRBV7-9 and TRBJ1-2; D is unclear. Germline CDR1 reads SEHNR; CDR2 reads FQNEAQ (reference sequence). V dropped 1 base and J dropped 3 bases, with 18 bases sitting between them. There are 17 residues in the CDR3. Written as DNA, the CDR3 is TGTGCCAGCAGCTTAGAAGATCCACCCCCCTGGGACTATGGCTACACCTTC. This sequence encodes CASSLEDPPPWDYGYTF.

This sequence joins TRBV28 and TRBJ2-1; 8 bases are shared with TRBD1. V dropped 2 bases and J dropped 0; count of bases not matched to a gene: 3. This CDR3 spans 16 amino acids. Germline CDR1 and CDR2: MDHEN and SYDVKM. This chain's CDR3 is CASSLTGTGSYNEQFF. Written as DNA, the CDR3 is TGTGCCAGCAGTTTAACCGGGACAGGCTCCTACAATGAGCAGTTCTTC.

Written as DNA, the CDR3 is TGTGCCAGCAGTTCGGGGGGGTCTCGGAACACTGAAGCTTTCTTT. Translating it yields CASSSGGSRNTEAFF. The rearrangement uses TRBV6-5 and TRBJ1-1, with TRBD1 as a possible D gene (5 bases). This CDR3 spans 15 amino acids. Germline V lookup: CDR1 MNHEY, CDR2 SVGAGI. V was clipped by 4 bases and J by 1 base, with 13 bases between them.

The rearrangement uses TRBV28 and TRBJ2-2; unclear D gene. The CDR3 is made up of 15 amino acids. V was clipped by 5 bases and J by 0 bases, with 10 bases between them. Germline assignment: CDR1 MDHEN and CDR2 SYDVKM. The CDR3 bases are TGTGCCAGCAGTGCTCGAATCACGAACACCGGGGAGCTGTTTTTT. Its translation: CASSARITNTGELFF.

The chain joins TRBV5-4 to TRBJ1-5, with 9 bases lining up with TRBD1. The germline V gene has CDR1 SGHNT and CDR2 YYREEE (reference sequence). Trimming removed 1 base from V and 1 base from J; junction bases left unmatched: 6. The CDR3 covers 17 residues. Here the CDR3 reads CASSLWTGDGSNQPQHF. CDR3 coding DNA: TGTGCCAGCAGCTTGTGGACAGGGGACGGAAGCAATCAGCCCCAGCATTTT. The complete variable domain, with remaining parts taken from reference TRBV5-4 and TRBJ1-5, reads ETGVTQSPTHLIKTRGQQVTLRCSSQSGHNTVSWYQQALGQGPQFIFQYYREEENGRGNFPPRFSGLQFPNYSSELNVNALELDDSALYLCASSLWTGDGSNQPQHFGDGTRLSIL.

The J gene is TRBJ2-1, the V gene TRBV7-6, with 9 bases identical to TRBD1. The length of the CDR3 is 15 residues. Germline V gives CDR1 SGHVS, CDR2 FNYEAQ. V was clipped by 0 bases and J by 9 bases; unmatched bases: 6. CDR3 loop: CASSLAGTGWGEQFF. The DNA of the CDR3 is TGTGCCAGCAGCTTAGCCGGGACAGGGTGGGGTGAGCAGTTCTTC.

The CDR3 here is CASSNDRGRNIQYF. The CDR3 nucleotides read TGTGCCAGCAGTAATGACAGGGGGCGAAACATTCAGTACTTC. This rearrangement joins TRBV6-5 to TRBJ2-4; 10 positions agree with TRBD1. The V gene end was trimmed by 5 bases and the J gene end by 6 bases; junction bases not matched to a gene: 4. The CDR3 extends over 14 amino acids. Germline CDR1 is MNHEY and CDR2 is SVGAGI.

The chain joins TRBV5-1 to TRBJ2-7, with 10 bases fitting TRBD2. V was pared by 4 bases and J by 2 bases, with 6 bases of the junction left unmatched. Germline CDR1 and CDR2: SGHRS and YFSETQ. This CDR3 has 15 amino acids. The CDR3 DNA is TGCGCCAGCAGCCCCGTAGCGGGAGGTCCCTACGAGCAGTACTTC. Its translation is CASSPVAGGPYEQYF.

The chain uses TRBV7-6 and TRBJ2-5; the D gene is possibly TRBD1 (6 bases). Germline V gene data show CDR1 as SGHVS and CDR2 as FNYEAQ. Trimming shortened V by 5 bases and J by 7 bases, and 17 bases separated the two germline ends. The CDR3 loop spans 14 amino acids. DNA for the CDR3: TGTGCCAGCAGCCTGGGCGCGACAGGCAGGACCCAGTACTTC. This translates into CASSLGATGRTQYF.

This rearrangement joins TRBV5-1 to TRBJ2-1; 11 bases align to TRBD2. The CDR3 extends over 16 amino acids. CDR1 and CDR2 (germline): SGHRS, YFSETQ. Unmatched junction bases numbered 8, after V lost 4 bases and J lost 5 bases. The CDR3 DNA reads as TGCGCCAGCAGCGGTCCGGGACTAGCGGTTAACAATGAGCAGTTCTTC. This translates into CASSGPGLAVNNEQFF.

This chain connects TRBV10-1 to TRBJ2-5; 11 bases map to TRBD1. CDR3 length: 16 residues. Germline CDR1 WNHNN, CDR2 SYGVQD (reference sequence). V dropped 1 base and J dropped 5; count of bases not matched to a gene: 6. In nucleotides, the CDR3 is TGCGCCAGCAGTGAGTTTAGGACAGGGGGCTCGGAGACCCAGTACTTC. It is translated as CASSEFRTGGSETQYF.

The chain recombines TRBV7-9 with TRBJ2-1, with 12 positions matching TRBD2. The CDR3 totals 17 residues. The germline V gene encodes CDR1 SEHNR and CDR2 FQNEAQ (reference sequence). After removal of 5 bases from V and 10 bases from J, the junction contained 15 bases not matched to a gene. CDR3 nucleotides: TGTGCCAGCAGCCGCGCCGGAGGGCTAGCGGGAGGGAACGAGCAGTTCTTC. It is translated as CASSRAGGLAGGNEQFF.

V and J are TRBV5-1 and TRBJ2-7, with 7 bases fitting TRBD2. CDR3 length: 17 amino acids. From germline, CDR1 is SGHRS and CDR2 YFSETQ. V lost 2 bases to trimming and J lost 1 base; unmatched junction nucleotides: 12. The CDR3 DNA reads TGCGCCAGCAGCTTTAGTGTAGGAGGGAGGGGATCCTACGAGCAGTACTTC. It encodes CASSFSVGGRGSYEQYF.

This chain joins TRBV5-1 and TRBJ2-5, with 9 bases aligning to TRBD2. Germline values: CDR1 SGHRS, CDR2 YFSETQ. CDR3 length equals 16 residues. The J segment lost 5 bases and the V segment lost 4 bases, leaving 12 bases of the junction unmatched. The CDR3 region is CASSTLAGLSRETQYF. The DNA of the CDR3 is TGCGCCAGCAGCACTCTAGCGGGGTTATCCCGGGAGACCCAGTACTTC.

The chain combines TRBV18 with TRBJ1-5; tentatively, D is TRBD1 (6 bases). The CDR3 extends over 16 amino acids. The V gene lost 3 bases and the J gene lost 7 bases, with 19 bases spanning the gap. Per germline, CDR1 KGHSH and CDR2 LQKENI. The CDR3 loop is CASSPAASGAEQPQHF. Here the CDR3 DNA reads TGTGCCAGCTCACCGGCGGCCTCAGGGGCGGAACAGCCCCAGCATTTT.

This clone was counted a single time. This rearrangement joins TRBV7-8 to TRBJ1-5; no definite D call. This CDR3 is 14 amino acids long. Germline-derived CDR1 and CDR2 are SGHVS and FQNEAQ. With 1 base removed from V and 5 bases from J, the gap between germline ends came to 9 bases. The CDR3 DNA is TGTGCCAGCAGCTTAGAAAGGAGATATCAGCCCCAGCATTTT. Residues: CASSLERRYQPQHF.

CDR3 sequence reads: CASSHLALTSGRSKGETQYF. CDR3 bases: TGTGCCAGCTCACACCTCGCACTGACTAGCGGGAGGTCAAAAGGGGAGACCCAGTACTTC. The genes are TRBV18 and TRBJ2-5; 13 nucleotides line up with TRBD2. With V trimmed by 4 bases and J by 5 bases, 19 bases remained unmatched. Germline V gene data show CDR1 as KGHSH and CDR2 as LQKENI. This CDR3 has 20 amino acids.

This chain uses TRBV15 with TRBJ2-7; D not resolved. Trimming took 0 bases from V and 7 from J, leaving 10 bases between them. Germline V gene lookup returns CDR1 LNHNV and CDR2 YYDKDF (reference sequence). The CDR3 runs 13 residues. The chain's CDR3 is CATSRDGLREQYF. CDR3 bases: TGTGCCACCAGCAGAGACGGCCTTCGGGAGCAGTACTTC.

This chain links TRBV25-1 with TRBJ2-2, with a weak D call TRBD2 (6 bases). Germline assignment: CDR1 MGHDK and CDR2 SYGVNS. The CDR3 is made up of 16 amino acids. Deletions cut 8 bases from V and 2 bases from J, with 18 bases between. The DNA for the CDR3 is TGTGCCAGCGAAAAAGAGGGACTGCTAAACACCGGGGAGCTGTTTTTT. This gives the protein CASEKEGLLNTGELFF.

As regards this clone: Additional DNA sequences in this sample encode the identical CDR3. The chain links TRBV5-1 to TRBJ1-5; D perhaps matches TRBD1 (6 bases). V dropped 0 bases and J dropped 1 base, with 8 bases sitting between them. CDR3 size: 15 residues. Germline loops: CDR1 SGHRS, CDR2 YFSETQ. CDR3 DNA sequence: TGCGCCAGCAGCTTGGGGGGGGCGAGCAATCAGCCCCAGCATTTT. Amino acids: CASSLGGASNQPQHF.